Following are 6 T cell receptor beta chains from one sample sequenced in a study of cytomegalovirus exposure and HLA in healthy donors. 13 Jbeta primers and 60 Vbeta primers were used for the PCR. Assay: immunoSEQ multiplex PCR; the TCRdb copy retains only in-frame clones and omits some. This sample's table reports 80,000 to 100,000 clones. Sequenced sample: PBMCs. Every receptor here comes from a woman aged 25 to 39 in good health and CMV-seronegative.

The chain combines TRBV28 with TRBJ2-3; D is perhaps TRBD2 (5 bases). Germline CDR1 reads MDHEN; CDR2 reads SYDVKM. CDR3 size: 14 residues. V lost 3 bases and J lost 1, with 8 bases in between. The CDR3 bases are TGTGCCAGCAGTTTTCTTAGCGGCACAGATACGCAGTATTTT. This sequence encodes CASSFLSGTDTQYF.

The rearrangement uses TRBV4-1 and TRBJ2-1; 14 bases fit TRBD2. Unmatched junction bases numbered 14, after V lost 6 bases and J lost 7 bases. This CDR3 contains 18 residues. Germline V lookup: CDR1 MGHRA, CDR2 YSYEKL. The CDR3, as DNA: TGCGCCAGCAGAACCTACACGGGACTAGCGGGAGCTTCAAATGAGCAGTTCTTC. It is translated as CASRTYTGLAGASNEQFF.

This chain connects TRBV5-6 to TRBJ1-1; 7 bases match TRBD1. The CDR3 covers 15 residues. The V and J ends lost 0 bases and 5 bases, in that order; junction bases with no gene match: 7. Germline CDR1 is SGHDT and CDR2 is YYEEEE. CDR3 region: CASSLEGGAGTEAFF. CDR3 coding DNA: TGTGCCAGCAGCTTGGAAGGGGGCGCAGGGACTGAAGCTTTCTTT. The full variable domain, in which reference TRBV5-6 and TRBJ1-1 provide the parts outside the CDR3, is DAGVTQSPTHLIKTRGQQVTLRCSPKSGHDTVSWYQQALGQGPQFIFQYYEEEERQRGNFPDRFSGHQFPNYSSELNVNALLLGDSALYLCASSLEGGAGTEAFFGQGTRLTVV.

This chain uses TRBV27 with TRBJ1-2, with D possibly being TRBD1 (6 bases). V was clipped by 6 bases and J by 8 bases, with 25 bases between them. Germline assignment: CDR1 MNHEY and CDR2 SMNVEV (reference sequence). CDR3 length equals 16 residues. CDR3 nucleotides: TGTGCCAGCAGCTTTTCCCCCTCAGGGGTCCTGGGGGGCTACACCTTC. It encodes CASSFSPSGVLGGYTF.

The chain is built from TRBV30 and TRBJ1-5, with 10 bases identical to TRBD1. The V segment lost 2 bases and the J segment 7 bases; nucleotides outside the gene matches: 5. CDR1 GTSNPN and CDR2 SVGIG come from the germline V gene (reference sequence). CDR3 length: 14 residues. As DNA, the CDR3 is TGTGCCTGGAGTTTGGACAGGGGGGTACAGCCCCAGCATTTT. It is translated as CAWSLDRGVQPQHF.

In nucleotides, the CDR3 is TGTGCCAGCAGTAACAGGGGCTCCTACGAGCAGTACTTC. Its translation: CASSNRGSYEQYF. The chain uses TRBV28 and TRBJ2-7; 7 bases agree with TRBD1. CDR1 and CDR2 (germline): MDHEN, SYDVKM. V shed 5 bases and J 0 bases; nucleotides not matched to a gene: 1. The CDR3 contains 13 residues.